This TCR beta chain is drawn from a study of CD8 T cells in Susac syndrome. On the study more broadly: Intravenous immunoglobulin alone or corticosteroids were being given to patients with Susac syndrome at blood draw, unless they were therapy-naive.

CD8+ and CD4+ T cells from blood underwent TCR beta sequencing, which was carried out in a high-throughput format. The CDR3 contains 14 residues. V was cut by 5 bases and J by 5 bases, with 15 bases left in between. Random-hexamer reverse transcription was applied to roughly 0.45 to 1 ug RNA. An immunoSEQ multiplex PCR amplified TCR beta CDR3 over 54 Vbeta and 13 Jbeta. MiXCR, run by TCRdb on the immunoSEQ multiplex PCR reads, gives a single entry per CDR3 protein. The data hold around 200,000 distinct CDR3 sequences, with roughly 94% observed a single time. This TCR came from a human donor with Susac syndrome. The sequenced material came from CD8+ T cells from PBMCs. The chain employs TRBV12-3 or TRBV12-4 and TRBJ1-1; D uncertain. CDR3 sequence (DNA): TGTGCCAGCAGTCCCCGGGCCGGTGAGACTGAAGCTTTCTTT. It codes for CASSPRAGETEAFF.